Listed below are T cell receptor beta chains from one sample, sequenced in a study of OX40 agonist ivuxolimab in advanced cancers. Sequencing used immunoSEQ multiplex PCR; TCRdb keeps in-frame clones, though not all of them. The sample holds around 80,000 clones; around nine tenths are singletons and the top ten take around 0.7%. Here the sequenced sample was CD4+ or CD8+ T cells sorted from blood, taken in a trial of the OX40 agonist ivuxolimab. These receptors were taken from an adult with an advanced solid tumor such as melanoma, head and neck, liver or kidney cancer. Each CDR3 is given with its conserved first and last residue. A D gene is named only where the DNA matches it firmly. Size is omitted from some rows. Given values are once, few, many or a class for expanded clones.

D	V	size	J	DNA	CDR3
TRBD1	TRBV7-9	.	TRBJ2-7	TGTGCCAGCAGCTTGACAGGGGGCGCTTCTTACGAGCAGTACTTC	CASSLTGGASYEQYF
TRBD1	TRBV11-2	.	TRBJ1-4	TGTGCCAGCAGCTTAGGGGACAGACCAAATGAAAAACTGTTTTTT	CASSLGDRPNEKLFF
TRBD2	TRBV27	once	TRBJ2-1	TGTGCCAGCAAAAGGGGACTAGCATCCAATGAGCAGTTCTTC	CASKRGLASNEQFF
.	TRBV5-6	.	TRBJ1-2	TGTGCCAGCAGCTTGGTACAGAGGCAGGGTGCTAACTATGGCTACACCTTC	CASSLVQRQGANYGYTF
.	TRBV19	.	TRBJ2-6	TGTGCCAGTAGTATAGAAGGCAGCGTCTCTGGGGCCAACGTCCTGACTTTC	CASSIEGSVSGANVLTF
.	TRBV10-2	.	TRBJ1-4	TGCGCCAACAGCCCCGTCAGTTACGCCGGACTGTTTTTT	CANSPVSYAGLFF
.	TRBV10-2	.	TRBJ2-7	TGCGCCAGCAGTGGACTAGAGGGGTACGAGCAGTACTTC	CASSGLEGYEQYF
.	TRBV7-9	.	TRBJ1-1	TGTGCCAGCAGCCCCGGGACACGAAACACTGAAGCTTTCTTT	CASSPGTRNTEAFF
.	TRBV7-8	.	TRBJ2-5	TGTGCCAGCAGCACCGGACAGATCGGAGAGACCCAGTACTTC	CASSTGQIGETQYF
.	TRBV7-9	.	TRBJ2-3	TGTGCCAGCAGCTTAAACAGCGCCTCTAGCACAGATACGCAGTATTTT	CASSLNSASSTDTQYF
.	TRBV19	.	TRBJ2-3	TGTGCCAGTAGTATCCCCGTTAGCACAGATACGCAGTATTTT	CASSIPVSTDTQYF
.	TRBV4-2	many	TRBJ2-3	TGTGCCAGCAGCCCTCAGGGGACAGATACGCAGTATTTT	CASSPQGTDTQYF
.	TRBV7-9	once	TRBJ2-1	TGTGCCAGCAGCTTAGATGTTCACAGGGAGCAGTTCTTC	CASSLDVHREQFF
.	TRBV2	.	TRBJ2-2	TGTGCCAGCAGTACTACTATTTTCGGCACCGGGGAGCTGTTTTTT	CASSTTIFGTGELFF